The 2 T cell receptor beta chains presented below share a single source sample, sequenced in a study of T-cell reconstitution after alpha-beta-depleted transplantation in children (dated by TCRdb to about 2016). The library relied on PCR. Sequencer: Illumina HiSeq 2500. TCR library preparation used molecular barcoding, with unique molecular identifiers applied to normalize quantification of the TCRbeta repertoire. The raw public reads went through TCRdb reprocessing: fastp at Q25, MiXCR clone calling, in-frame beta chains kept. Each CDR3 protein appears once, grouped with its most common genes and DNA. This sample comprises 140,000 or so distinct CDR3 sequences, about 9% of them detected only once. The ten largest clonotypes hold around 18% of the sample. This sample's treatment or condition label indicates: allogeneic hematopoietic cell transplantation with graft depleted of TCRalphabeta T cells and CD19 B cells.

The input for sequencing was PBMCs, mostly from graft donor cells, taken 180 days after TCRalphabeta/CD19-depleted stem cell transplant. These receptor sequences come from a female patient aged 2 to 10 who had a stem cell transplant for congenital amegakaryocytic thrombocytopenia, so the T cells may come from the graft donor.

The sample holds many counts of this clonotype. The chain employs TRBV5-1 and TRBJ2-3; D ambiguous. Between the trimmed V and J ends, which lost 1 base and 5 bases, there was a span of 5 bases. This CDR3 comprises 12 residues. Germline CDR1 SGHRS, CDR2 YFSETQ. CDR3 DNA: TGCGCCAGCAGCTTGAGGATAGATACGCAGTATTTT. It yields the protein CASSLRIDTQYF.

This clonotype was observed at least ten times. This chain connects TRBV7-9 to TRBJ1-1; D is unclear. The CDR3 totals 11 residues. Germline-derived CDR1 and CDR2 are SEHNR and FQNEAQ (reference sequence). Trimming left V 6 bases short and J 1 base short, with 3 bases between. CDR3 nucleotide sequence: TGTGCCAGCAGAGCGAACACTGAAGCTTTCTTT. It specifies CASRANTEAFF.